This T cell receptor (beta chain) is from a study of T-cell memory formation after mild COVID-19. On the study more broadly: Each donor largely had its own TCR clusters. Study-level points and caveats: Contracting clones from day 15 to 85 had balanced CD4/CD8; later expanders favoured CD4+.

From germline, CDR1 is PRHDT and CDR2 FYEKMQ (reference sequence). This CDR3 comprises 12 residues. Trimming left V 5 bases short and J 8 bases short, with 12 bases between. A word on this clonotype: Its antigen is not identified.

With constant-segment primers, 5'RACE yielded cDNA libraries of TCR alpha and TCR beta that carried sample barcodes and UMIs. Via MiXCR, TCRdb re-called the 5' RACE reads, giving one row per CDR3 protein. The sample lists roughly 450,000 distinct CDR3 sequences; about a sixth were seen once. This sequence joins TRBV13 and TRBJ1-2; D may be TRBD1 (5 bases). The TCR was taken from a man aged 18-30 years who had mild COVID-19 (a few samples of this study predate the infection). Cell type and time point are not known. The sample consisted of PBMCs or a T cell subset sorted from them (not recorded which). The CDR3 sequence: CASSEGAGGYTF. Here the CDR3 DNA reads TGTGCCAGCAGCGAAGGGGCGGGAGGCTACACCTTC.